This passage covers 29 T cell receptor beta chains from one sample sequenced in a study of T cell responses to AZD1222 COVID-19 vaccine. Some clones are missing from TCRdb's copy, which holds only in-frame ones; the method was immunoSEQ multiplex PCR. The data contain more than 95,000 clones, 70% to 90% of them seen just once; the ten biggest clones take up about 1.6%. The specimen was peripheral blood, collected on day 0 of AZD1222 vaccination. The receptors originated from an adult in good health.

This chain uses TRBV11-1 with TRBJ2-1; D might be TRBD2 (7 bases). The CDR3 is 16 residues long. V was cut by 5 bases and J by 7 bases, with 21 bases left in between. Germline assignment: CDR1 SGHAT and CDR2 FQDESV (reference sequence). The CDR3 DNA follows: TGTGCCAGCAGCCCCGGAGGGGGGAGGGGAGGAAATGAGCAGTTCTTC. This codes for CASSPGGGRGGNEQFF.

Here the CDR3 reads CASSIAGAEAYEQYF. DNA of the CDR3: TGTGCCAGTAGTATAGCAGGGGCGGAGGCCTACGAGCAGTACTTC. This chain links TRBV19 with TRBJ2-7, with a possible D match to TRBD1 (6 bases). The CDR3 spans 15 residues. V lost 1 base and J 2 bases, leaving 12 bases between the germline ends. CDR1 and CDR2 from the germline V gene are LNHDA and SQIVND (reference sequence).

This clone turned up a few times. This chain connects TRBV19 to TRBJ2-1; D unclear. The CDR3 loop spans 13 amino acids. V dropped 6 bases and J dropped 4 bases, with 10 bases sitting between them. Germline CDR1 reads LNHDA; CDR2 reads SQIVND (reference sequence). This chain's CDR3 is CASSTANYNEQFF. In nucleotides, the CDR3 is TGTGCCAGTAGCACCGCCAATTACAATGAGCAGTTCTTC.

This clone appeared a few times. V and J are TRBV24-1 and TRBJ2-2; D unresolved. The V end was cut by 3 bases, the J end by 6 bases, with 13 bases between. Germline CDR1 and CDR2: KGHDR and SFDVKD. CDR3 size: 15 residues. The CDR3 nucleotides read TGTGCCACCAGTGATCCCAGTGATGGCGCCGGGGAGCTGTTTTTT. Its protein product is CATSDPSDGAGELFF.

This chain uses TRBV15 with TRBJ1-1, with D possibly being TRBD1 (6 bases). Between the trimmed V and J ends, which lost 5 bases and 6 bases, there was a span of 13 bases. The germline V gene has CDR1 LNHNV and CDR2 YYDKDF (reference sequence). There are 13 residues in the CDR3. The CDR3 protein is CATSPGTIAEAFF. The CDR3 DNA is TGTGCCACCAGCCCCGGGACAATCGCTGAAGCTTTCTTT.

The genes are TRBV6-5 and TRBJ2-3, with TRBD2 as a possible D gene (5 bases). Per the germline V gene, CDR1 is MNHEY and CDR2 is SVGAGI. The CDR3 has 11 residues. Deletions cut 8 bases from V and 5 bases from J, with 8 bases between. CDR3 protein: CASVEGDTQYF. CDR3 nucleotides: TGTGCCAGCGTCGAGGGAGATACGCAGTATTTT.

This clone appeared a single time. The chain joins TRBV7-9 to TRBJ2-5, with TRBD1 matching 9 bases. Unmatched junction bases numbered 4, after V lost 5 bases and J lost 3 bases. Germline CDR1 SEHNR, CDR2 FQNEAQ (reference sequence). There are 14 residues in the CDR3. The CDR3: CASSRRTGEETQYF. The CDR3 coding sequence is TGTGCCAGCAGCCGCCGGACAGGGGAAGAGACCCAGTACTTC.

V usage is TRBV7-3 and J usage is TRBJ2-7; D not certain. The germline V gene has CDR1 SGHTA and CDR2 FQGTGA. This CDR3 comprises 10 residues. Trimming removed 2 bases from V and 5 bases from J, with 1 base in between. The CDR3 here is CASSLDEQYF. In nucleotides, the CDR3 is TGTGCCAGCAGCTTAGACGAGCAGTACTTC.

CDR3: CASSIARSGAYEQYF. CDR3 DNA: TGTGCCAGTAGTATAGCGAGGTCCGGCGCCTACGAGCAGTACTTC. The rearrangement links TRBV19 to TRBJ2-7, with D unresolved. The CDR3 has 15 amino acids. The germline V and J ends were trimmed by 1 base and 2 bases, with 12 bases remaining between them. CDR1 and CDR2 from the germline V gene are LNHDA and SQIVND (reference sequence).

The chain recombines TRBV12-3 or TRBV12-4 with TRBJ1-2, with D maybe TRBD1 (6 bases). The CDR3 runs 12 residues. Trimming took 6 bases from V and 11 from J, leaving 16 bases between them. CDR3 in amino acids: CASSLVQGGYTF. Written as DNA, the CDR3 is TGTGCCAGCAGCCTGGTACAGGGAGGGTACACCTTC.

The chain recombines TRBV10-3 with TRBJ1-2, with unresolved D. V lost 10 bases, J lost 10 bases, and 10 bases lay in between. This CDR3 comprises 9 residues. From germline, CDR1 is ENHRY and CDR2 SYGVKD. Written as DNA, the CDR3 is TGTGCCACCGGGCCCCCCTACACCTTC. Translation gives CATGPPYTF.

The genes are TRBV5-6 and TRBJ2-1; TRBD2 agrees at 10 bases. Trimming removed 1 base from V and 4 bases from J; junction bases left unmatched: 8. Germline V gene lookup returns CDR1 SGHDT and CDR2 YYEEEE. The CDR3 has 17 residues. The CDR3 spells CASSLMGGLADYNEQFF. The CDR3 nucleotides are TGTGCCAGCAGCTTGATGGGTGGACTAGCGGATTACAATGAGCAGTTCTTC.

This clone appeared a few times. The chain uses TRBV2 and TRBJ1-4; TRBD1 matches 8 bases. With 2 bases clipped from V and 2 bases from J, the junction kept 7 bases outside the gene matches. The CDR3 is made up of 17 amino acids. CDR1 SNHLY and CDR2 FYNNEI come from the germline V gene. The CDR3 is CASSEPRTGRTNEKLFF. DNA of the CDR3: TGTGCCAGCAGTGAACCGCGGACAGGGCGGACTAATGAAAAACTGTTTTTT.

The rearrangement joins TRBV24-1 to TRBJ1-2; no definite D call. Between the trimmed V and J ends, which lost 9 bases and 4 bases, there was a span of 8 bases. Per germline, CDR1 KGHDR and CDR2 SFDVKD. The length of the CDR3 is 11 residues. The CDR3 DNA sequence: TGTGCCACCTCGGCGGGCTATGGCTACACCTTC. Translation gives CATSAGYGYTF.

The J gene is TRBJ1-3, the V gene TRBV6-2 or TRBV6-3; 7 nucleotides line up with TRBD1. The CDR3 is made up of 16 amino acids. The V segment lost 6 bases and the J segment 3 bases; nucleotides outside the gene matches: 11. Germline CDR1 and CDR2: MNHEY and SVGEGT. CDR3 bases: TGTGCCAGCAGCCCGGACAGGTTCTTCTATGGAAACACCATATATTTT. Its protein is CASSPDRFFYGNTIYF.

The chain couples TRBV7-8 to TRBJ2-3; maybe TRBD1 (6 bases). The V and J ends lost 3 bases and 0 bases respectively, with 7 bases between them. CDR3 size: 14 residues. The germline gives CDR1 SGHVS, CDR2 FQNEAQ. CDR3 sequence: CASSLDSSTDTQYF. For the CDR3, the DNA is TGTGCCAGCAGCTTGGACAGTAGCACAGATACGCAGTATTTT.

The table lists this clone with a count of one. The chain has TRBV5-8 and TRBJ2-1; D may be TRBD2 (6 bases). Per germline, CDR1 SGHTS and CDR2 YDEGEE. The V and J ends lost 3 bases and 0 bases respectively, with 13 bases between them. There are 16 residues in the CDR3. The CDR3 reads CASSSPGLPSYNEQFF. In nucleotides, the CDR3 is TGTGCCAGCAGCTCACCGGGACTTCCCTCCTACAATGAGCAGTTCTTC. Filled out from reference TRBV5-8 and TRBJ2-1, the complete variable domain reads EAGVTQSPTHLIKTRGQQATLRCSPISGHTSVYWYQQALGLGLQFLLWYDEGEERNRGNFPPRFSGRQFPNYSSELNVNALELEDSALYLCASSSPGLPSYNEQFFGPGTRLTVL.

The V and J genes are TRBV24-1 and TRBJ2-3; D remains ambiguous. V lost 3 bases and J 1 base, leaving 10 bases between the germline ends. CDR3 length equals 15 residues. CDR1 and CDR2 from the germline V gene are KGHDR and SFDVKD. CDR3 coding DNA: TGTGCCACCAGTGATGTGACATATCGCACAGATACGCAGTATTTT. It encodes CATSDVTYRTDTQYF.

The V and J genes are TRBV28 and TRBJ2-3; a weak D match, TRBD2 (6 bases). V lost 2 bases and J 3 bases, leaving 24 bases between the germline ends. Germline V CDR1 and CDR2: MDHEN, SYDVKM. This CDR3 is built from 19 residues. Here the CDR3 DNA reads TGTGCCAGCAGTTTAACCGGGTCCCCCTCAGGCGCGGGGACAGATACGCAGTATTTT. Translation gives CASSLTGSPSGAGTDTQYF.

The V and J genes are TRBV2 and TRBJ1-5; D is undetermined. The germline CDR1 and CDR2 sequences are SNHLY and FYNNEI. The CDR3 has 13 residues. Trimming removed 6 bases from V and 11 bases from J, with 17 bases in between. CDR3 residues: CASREGVIGSQHF. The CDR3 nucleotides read TGTGCCAGCAGAGAGGGTGTTATCGGATCCCAGCATTTT.

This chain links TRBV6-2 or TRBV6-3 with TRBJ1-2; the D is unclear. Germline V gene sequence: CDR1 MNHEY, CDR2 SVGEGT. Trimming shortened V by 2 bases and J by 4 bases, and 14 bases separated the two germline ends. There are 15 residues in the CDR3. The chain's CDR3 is CASSYIHRGSYGYTF. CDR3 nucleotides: TGTGCCAGCAGTTACATTCATCGAGGGTCCTATGGCTACACCTTC.

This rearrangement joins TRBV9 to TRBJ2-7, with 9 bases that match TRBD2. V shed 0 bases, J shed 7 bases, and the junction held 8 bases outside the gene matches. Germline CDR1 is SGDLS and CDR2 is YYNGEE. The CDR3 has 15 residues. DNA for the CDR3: TGTGCCAGCAGCGTAGTTGCGGGAGGGCCGGGGGAGCAGTACTTC. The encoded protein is CASSVVAGGPGEQYF. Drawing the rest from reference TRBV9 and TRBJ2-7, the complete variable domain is DSGVTQTPKHLITATGQRVTLRCSPRSGDLSVYWYQQSLDQGLQFLIQYYNGEERAKGNILERFSAQQFPDLHSELNLSSLELGDSALYFCASSVVAGGPGEQYFGPGTRLTVT.

The CDR3 sequence is CASSGLAGRYNEQFF. CDR3 sequence (DNA): TGTGCCAGCTCGGGACTAGCGGGTCGTTATAATGAGCAGTTCTTC. This chain connects TRBV2 to TRBJ2-1; 12 bases are a match to TRBD2. CDR3 length: 15 amino acids. Trimming cost V 8 bases and J 7 bases; bases outside gene matches: 9. CDR1 SNHLY and CDR2 FYNNEI come from the germline V gene.

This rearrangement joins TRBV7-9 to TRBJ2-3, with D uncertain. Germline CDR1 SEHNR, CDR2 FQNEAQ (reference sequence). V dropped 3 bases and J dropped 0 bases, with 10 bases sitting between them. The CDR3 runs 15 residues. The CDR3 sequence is CASSFDSPSTDTQYF. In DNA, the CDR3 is TGTGCCAGCAGCTTCGACTCCCCTAGCACAGATACGCAGTATTTT.

CDR3 residues: CASSFSDRQPQHF. CDR3 in DNA: TGTGCCAGCAGTTTCTCGGACAGGCAGCCCCAGCATTTT. This sequence joins TRBV12-3 or TRBV12-4 and TRBJ1-5, with 7 bases lining up with TRBD1. The CDR3 loop spans 13 amino acids. V lost 3 bases and J lost 7; bases outside the gene matches: 3.

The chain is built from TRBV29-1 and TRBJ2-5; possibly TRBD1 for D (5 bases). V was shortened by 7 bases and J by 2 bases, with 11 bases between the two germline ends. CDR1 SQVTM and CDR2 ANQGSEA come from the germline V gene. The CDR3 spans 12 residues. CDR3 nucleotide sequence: TGCAGCGCGAGGACACCGCAAGAGACCCAGTACTTC. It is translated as CSARTPQETQYF.

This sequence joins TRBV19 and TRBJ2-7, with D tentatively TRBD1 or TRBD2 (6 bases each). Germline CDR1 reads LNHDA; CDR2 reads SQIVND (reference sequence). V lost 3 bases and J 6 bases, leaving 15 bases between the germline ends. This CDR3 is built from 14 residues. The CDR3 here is CASSISGGTTEQYF. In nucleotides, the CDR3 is TGTGCCAGTAGTATCTCTGGGGGGACAACCGAGCAGTACTTC.

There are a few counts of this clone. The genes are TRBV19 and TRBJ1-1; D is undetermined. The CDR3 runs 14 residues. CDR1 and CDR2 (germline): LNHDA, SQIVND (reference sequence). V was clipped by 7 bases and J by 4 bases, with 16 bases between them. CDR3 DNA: TGTGCCAGTATCCAGCTGGGAGAGGCCACTGAAGCTTTCTTT. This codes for CASIQLGEATEAFF.

CDR3 DNA: TGTGCCAGCAGTCGAGGTGGACACGACTTCTACGAGCAGTACTTC. This encodes CASSRGGHDFYEQYF. The rearrangement uses TRBV27 and TRBJ2-7; perhaps TRBD1 as D (5 bases). Deletions cut 5 bases from V and 3 bases from J, with 17 bases between. This CDR3 region has 15 residues. The germline V gene encodes CDR1 MNHEY and CDR2 SMNVEV (reference sequence).